Following are 25 T cell receptor beta chains from one sample sequenced in a study of neurological immune-mediated disorders (dated by TCRdb to between 2018 and 2020). Receptor amplification or capture employed 5' RACE. Reads for this sample came from an Illumina HiSeq 2500. TCRdb applied fastp at Q25 and MiXCR to the public reads, then kept only in-frame beta chains. CDR3 protein duplicates are merged, each entry listing the most common genes and DNA. This sample comprises 28,000 or so distinct CDR3 sequences, about 21% of them detected only once. 15% to 20% of the sample goes to the ten largest clones. What was sequenced was PBMCs. The receptors come from a woman aged 60-75 years in good health.

This clonotype was recorded at least ten times. This rearrangement joins TRBV20-1 to TRBJ2-7, with TRBD2 matching 8 bases. This CDR3 contains 16 residues. Trimming took 6 bases from V and 6 from J; bases not matched to a gene: 19. The germline V gene encodes CDR1 DFQATT and CDR2 SNEGSKA (reference sequence). This CDR3 is CSATPIPGLVLLEQYF. The CDR3 coding sequence is TGCAGTGCAACACCAATCCCGGGACTAGTTCTCCTCGAGCAGTACTTC.

Comments on this clonotype: Germline is not matched at one junction end, which may reflect a read error. V gene TRBV2 combines with J gene TRBJ1-5; D not certain. The CDR3 runs to 14 residues. Germline V CDR1 and CDR2: SNHLY, FYNNEI. The CDR3 sequence is CANSDRAGNQPQNF. The CDR3 DNA follows: TGTGCCAACAGTGACCGGGCCGGCAATCAGCCCCAGAATTTT. The full variable domain, in which reference TRBV2 and TRBJ1-5 provide the parts outside the CDR3, is EPEVTQTPSHQVTQMGQEVILRCVPISNHLYFYWYRQILGQKVEFLVSFYNNEISEKSEIFDDQFSVERPDGSNFTLKIRSTKLEDSAMYFCANSDRAGNQPQNFGDGTRLSIL.

The chain employs TRBV6-6 and TRBJ2-5, with a tentative D call TRBD2 (5 bases). The CDR3 is 13 amino acids. Trimming removed 6 bases from V and 0 bases from J, with 8 bases in between. In germline, CDR1 is MNHNY, CDR2 SVGAGI (reference sequence). The CDR3 region is CASRLVHQETQYF. CDR3 nucleotides: TGTGCCAGCAGACTAGTTCACCAAGAGACCCAGTACTTC.

The chain couples TRBV7-3 to TRBJ2-1, with 11 bases aligning to TRBD2. The CDR3 extends over 17 amino acids. With V trimmed by 5 bases and J by 3 bases, 9 bases remained unmatched. Per germline, CDR1 SGHTA and CDR2 FQGTGA. The CDR3 nucleotides are TGTGCCAGCAGCCCAAAGGCGGGACTAGCGGACTACAATGAGCAGTTCTTC. Protein product: CASSPKAGLADYNEQFF.

This clonotype was counted many times. The chain couples TRBV5-6 to TRBJ2-1, with D possibly called TRBD1 or TRBD2 (6 bases each). V gave up 4 bases and J gave up 7 bases, with 21 bases separating them. This CDR3 has 16 residues. Germline CDR1 and CDR2: SGHDT and YYEEEE. The DNA for the CDR3 is TGTGCCAGCAGCGTCCGGGGGCAGGGGCTTAGGAATGAGCAGTTCTTC. Translating it yields CASSVRGQGLRNEQFF.

This clonotype was counted many times. At one of its ends the junction is not consistent with the germline gene, which may arise from a read error. This chain links TRBV29-1 with TRBJ2-5; 7 bases match TRBD1. Germline CDR1 reads SQVTM; CDR2 reads ANQGSEA. The CDR3 is 12 amino acids. In DNA form, the CDR3 reads TGCAGCGCAGGGACAGTCCAAAAGACCCAGTACTTC. It codes for CSAGTVQKTQYF. Full variable domain (remainder filled in from reference TRBV29-1 and TRBJ2-5): SAVISQKPSRDICQRGTSLTIQCQVDSQVTMMFWYRQQPGQSLTLIATANQGSEATYESGFVIDKFPISRPNLTFSTLTVSNMSPEDSSIYLCSAGTVQKTQYFGPGTRLLVL.

Ten or more counts support this clonotype. This chain links TRBV6-2 or TRBV6-3 with TRBJ2-1, with a weak D call TRBD1 (5 bases). The CDR3 spans 14 residues. CDR1 and CDR2 (germline): MNHEY, SVGEGT. The V and J ends lost 2 bases and 7 bases respectively, with 12 bases between them. CDR3 protein: CASSYPRDMNEQFF. The CDR3, as DNA: TGTGCCAGCAGTTACCCCAGGGATATGAATGAGCAGTTCTTC.

There are many counts of this clonotype. The chain combines TRBV5-1 with TRBJ2-1, with 8 positions matching TRBD2. Germline V CDR1 and CDR2: SGHRS, YFSETQ. The CDR3 totals 15 residues. J lost 3 bases, V lost 0 bases, and 2 bases had no gene match. CDR3 sequence: CASSLDSGSYNEQFF. DNA of the CDR3: TGCGCCAGCAGCTTGGACAGCGGGAGCTACAATGAGCAGTTCTTC.

This clonotype showed up many times. The chain uses TRBV29-1 and TRBJ2-3, with D possibly TRBD2 on 6 matching bases. This CDR3 is built from 13 residues. Germline V gives CDR1 SQVTM, CDR2 ANQGSEA. Trimming cost V 4 bases and J 3 bases, with 11 bases left between them. The CDR3 spells CSVVVGGTDTQYF. CDR3 nucleotides: TGCAGCGTTGTAGTGGGAGGAACAGATACGCAGTATTTT.

The chain joins TRBV18 to TRBJ1-5, with D possibly matching TRBD1 (6 bases). The CDR3 totals 15 residues. Germline V CDR1 and CDR2: KGHSH, LQKENI. V gave up 5 bases and J gave up 2 bases, with 13 bases separating them. The chain's CDR3 is CASSAGTWGNQPQHF. The CDR3 nucleotides are TGTGCCAGCTCAGCAGGGACATGGGGCAATCAGCCCCAGCATTTT.

This chain uses TRBV28 with TRBJ1-5, with 7 bases matching TRBD1. This CDR3 comprises 15 residues. CDR1 and CDR2 from the germline V gene are MDHEN and SYDVKM. J was trimmed by 4 bases and V by 6 bases; bases with no gene match: 9. The CDR3 loop is CASSLRSGGNQPQHF. In DNA form, the CDR3 reads TGTGCCAGCAGCTTAAGGTCAGGGGGAAATCAGCCCCAGCATTTT.

This clonotype has at least ten counts. The V and J genes are TRBV20-1 and TRBJ2-7, with 8 bases lining up with TRBD1. Germline V gene data show CDR1 as DFQATT and CDR2 as SNEGSKA (reference sequence). The CDR3 covers 14 residues. V shed 4 bases and J 7 bases; nucleotides not matched to a gene: 12. CDR3 sequence reads: CSAKHVRGPGEQYF. The CDR3 nucleotides are TGCAGTGCTAAGCACGTCAGGGGGCCAGGGGAGCAGTACTTC.

There are many counts of this clonotype. The chain recombines TRBV6-2 or TRBV6-3 with TRBJ1-1; D perhaps matches TRBD1 (5 bases). CDR3 length equals 14 residues. The germline V gene encodes CDR1 MNHEY and CDR2 SVGEGT. The V gene lost 5 bases and the J gene lost 1 base, with 11 bases spanning the gap. This CDR3 is CASSPGHTNTEAFF. In nucleotides, the CDR3 is TGTGCCAGCAGTCCCGGACACACGAACACTGAAGCTTTCTTT.

This clonotype has a count of ten or more. V usage is TRBV5-1 and J usage is TRBJ2-2; D is unclear. The V gene's germline CDR1 is SGHRS and CDR2 YFSETQ. The CDR3 is 19 amino acids. Deletions cut 5 bases from V and 3 bases from J, with 26 bases between. CDR3: CASRHGPYHPYEDTGELFF. CDR3 bases: TGCGCCAGCAGACACGGACCGTACCACCCATACGAGGACACCGGGGAGCTGTTTTTT.

This clonotype was seen repeatedly, ten times or more. The chain carries TRBV20-1 and TRBJ2-5; no clear D. This CDR3 contains 17 residues. Germline assignment: CDR1 DFQATT and CDR2 SNEGSKA (reference sequence). V dropped 1 base and J dropped 4 bases, with 22 bases sitting between them. Here the CDR3 reads CSARAPPVVLVSETQYF. In nucleotides, the CDR3 is TGCAGTGCTAGAGCCCCACCCGTAGTTTTAGTATCAGAGACCCAGTACTTC.

Here the CDR3 DNA reads TGCGCCAGCAAACCCGTAGCGGGAGTCTCCTACAATGAGCAGTTCTTC. Translation: CASKPVAGVSYNEQFF. V and J are TRBV5-1 and TRBJ2-1, with 9 bases identical to TRBD2. CDR3 length: 16 amino acids. J gave up 0 bases and V 6 bases, and 7 bases lay outside the gene matches. The germline gives CDR1 SGHRS, CDR2 YFSETQ.

This chain links TRBV14 with TRBJ2-5, with TRBD1 as a possible D gene (6 bases). Trimming removed 0 bases at V and 5 bases at J, with 13 bases between. The CDR3 has 15 amino acids. CDR1 and CDR2 from the germline V gene are SGHDN and FVKESK. The CDR3 coding sequence is TGTGCCAGCAGCCAAGAATTGGGGGCCGGGGAGACCCAGTACTTC. Amino acids: CASSQELGAGETQYF.

This clonotype was counted ten times or more. The chain recombines TRBV27 with TRBJ2-7; 9 bases line up with TRBD1. V lost 3 bases and J lost 1; bases outside the gene matches: 10. CDR3 length equals 17 residues. Looked up from germline, CDR1 is MNHEY and CDR2 is SMNVEV (reference sequence). CDR3 sequence (DNA): TGTGCCAGCAGTTTCCCCTCTCACAGGGGGCGGTCCTACGAGCAGTACTTC. This encodes CASSFPSHRGRSYEQYF.

This clonotype was seen many times. The V call is TRBV29-1, the J call TRBJ1-2; D unclear. The CDR3 runs to 13 residues. CDR1 is SQVTM and CDR2 is ANQGSEA in the germline V gene. Trimming left V 1 base short and J 8 bases short, with 14 bases between. The CDR3 spells CSVEVGGVRGYTF. CDR3 nucleotide sequence: TGCAGCGTTGAAGTTGGCGGGGTTCGGGGCTACACCTTC.

This clonotype has a count of ten or more. The V call is TRBV7-2, the J call TRBJ1-1, with TRBD1 matching over 9 bases. Germline CDR1 reads SGHTA; CDR2 reads FQGNSA. Trimming took 3 bases from V and 0 from J; bases not matched to a gene: 11. The CDR3 consists of 18 residues. This CDR3 reads CASSLRGGTGNLNTEAFF. CDR3 nucleotides: TGTGCCAGCAGCTTGAGAGGGGGGACAGGGAACCTGAACACTGAAGCTTTCTTT.

The chain couples TRBV20-1 to TRBJ2-2; 7 bases fit TRBD2. This CDR3 is built from 17 residues. With V trimmed by 0 bases and J by 0 bases, 7 bases remained unmatched. CDR1 and CDR2 from the germline V gene are DFQATT and SNEGSKA (reference sequence). The DNA of the CDR3 is TGCAGTGCTAGAGATCTGAAGCGGGGATCGAACACCGGGGAGCTGTTTTTT. Its translation: CSARDLKRGSNTGELFF.

The rearrangement links TRBV29-1 to TRBJ2-2; 8 bases are a match to TRBD1. There are 15 residues in the CDR3. V shed 5 bases, J shed 1 base, and the junction held 6 bases outside the gene matches. Germline V gene lookup returns CDR1 SQVTM and CDR2 ANQGSEA. The CDR3 region has the DNA TGCAGCGTTTCGACAGGGGAAAAGAACACCGGGGAGCTGTTTTTT. Amino acids: CSVSTGEKNTGELFF.

This clonotype has a count of ten or more. This chain links TRBV20-1 with TRBJ2-1, with TRBD2 matching over 7 bases. The CDR3 is 13 amino acids. The trim removed 5 bases at V and 7 bases at J, leaving 8 bases unmatched. Germline assignment: CDR1 DFQATT and CDR2 SNEGSKA (reference sequence). The DNA for the CDR3 is TGCAGTGCTCCCGGGACTACTGCAAATGAGCAGTTCTTC. Translation: CSAPGTTANEQFF.

This clonotype came up many times. J is TRBJ2-1 and V is TRBV7-8; possible D gene TRBD2, 7 bases. This CDR3 contains 15 residues. Germline V gene lookup returns CDR1 SGHVS and CDR2 FQNEAQ. Deletions cut 5 bases from V and 5 bases from J, with 16 bases between. The CDR3 region is CASSPLRGQNNEQFF. Written as DNA, the CDR3 is TGTGCCAGCAGCCCCTTGCGGGGGCAGAACAATGAGCAGTTCTTC.

This clonotype was counted between two and nine times. The chain carries TRBV7-2 and TRBJ2-5; TRBD1 might be the D (5 bases). CDR3 length: 14 amino acids. Germline CDR1 and CDR2: SGHTA and FQGNSA. Trimming removed 5 bases from V and 2 bases from J, with 12 bases in between. The DNA for the CDR3 is TGTGCCAGCAGCATTGACAGAGTACAAGAGACCCAGTACTTC. Amino acid sequence: CASSIDRVQETQYF.